A selection of T cell receptor beta chains follows, all from one sample in a study of blood T cell repertoires in COVID-19. Profiled with immunoSEQ multiplex PCR; TCRdb holds only in-frame clones, not every one. Of 300,000 to 400,000 clones in the sample, roughly nine tenths were seen once. The sequenced sample consisted of peripheral blood. These TCRs come from a woman aged 30 to 39 with COVID-19, enrolled during active disease. CDR3s include the opening cysteine and the closing phenylalanine or tryptophan. The D gene is left open where the match is weak. Size tells how often a clone was seen (once, few, many) or the class of an expanded clone, and some rows leave it out.

>NA|TRBJ1-6|14|NA|TRBV10-2
TGCGCCAGTCGGGACACATTGTTTTATTCACCCCTCCACTTT
CASRDTLFYSPLHF
>TRBD1|TRBJ2-5|16|NA|TRBV6-5
TGTGCCAGCAGTTACTCAAACCCTCCGGGACAGACGGCCCAGTACTTC
CASSYSNPPGQTAQYF
>NA|TRBJ1-4|15|NA|TRBV5-8
TGTGCCAGCAGCTTGGTCGTGGCAAGTGGCGAAAAACTGTTTTTT
CASSLVVASGEKLFF
>TRBD2|TRBJ2-5|14|NA|TRBV3-1/TRBV3-2
TGTGCCAGCAGCCACCCAGCGGGAGCAGAGACCCAGTACTTC
CASSHPAGAETQYF
>NA|TRBJ1-5|13|once|TRBV30
TGTGCCTGGAGTGTACCCGGGGATCAGCCCCAGCATTTT
CAWSVPGDQPQHF
>NA|TRBJ2-3|13|NA|TRBV5-1
TGCGCCAGCGCTGGGACTAGCACAGATACGCAGTATTTT
CASAGTSTDTQYF
>NA|TRBJ1-2|15|NA|TRBV3-1/TRBV3-2
TGTGCCAGCAGCGACTACGGACGGGAAGGCTATGGCTACACCTTC
CASSDYGREGYGYTF
>TRBD1|TRBJ2-5|14|NA|TRBV5-1
TGCGCCAGCAGCGTCAACAGGGGGCTGGAGACCCAGTACTTC
CASSVNRGLETQYF
>TRBD1|TRBJ1-4|17|once|TRBV5-4
TGTGCCAGCAGCTTGGATCCATGGACAGGGGGGGATGAAAAACTGTTTTTT
CASSLDPWTGGDEKLFF
>NA|TRBJ1-1|14|NA|TRBV5-1
TGCGCCAGCAGCCCGGACGCCGGGAGCACTGAAGCTTTCTTT
CASSPDAGSTEAFF
>TRBD1|TRBJ1-4|16|NA|TRBV7-9
TGTGCCAGCAGCGCCTCGAGAGGACAGGGGGATGAAAAACTGTTTTTT
CASSASRGQGDEKLFF
>NA|TRBJ2-6|18|once|TRBV30
TGTGCCTGGAGTGTAAACAGGATGATTGGGTCTGGGGCCAACGTCCTGACTTTC
CAWSVNRMIGSGANVLTF
>TRBD1|TRBJ1-1|14|NA|TRBV5-1
TGCGCCAGCAGCGCGGGACAGGGAGGCACTGAAGCTTTCTTT
CASSAGQGGTEAFF
>NA|TRBJ1-2|13|NA|TRBV6-5
TGTGCCAGCAGAACGACAGCTAACTATGGCTACACCTTC
CASRTTANYGYTF
>TRBD1|TRBJ1-6|15|few|TRBV28
TGTGCCAGCAGTTTCGCCAGGGGGGATAATTCACCCCTCCACTTT
CASSFARGDNSPLHF
>NA|TRBJ2-3|13|NA|TRBV29-1
TGCAGCGTTGAACAGGGAGGATCAGATACGCAGTATTTT
CSVEQGGSDTQYF
>TRBD2|TRBJ2-7|16|NA|TRBV5-4
TGTGCCAGCAGCTTGTTCTTTGCGGGAGGGCCGGGGGAGCAGTACTTC
CASSLFFAGGPGEQYF
>TRBD2|TRBJ2-2|16|NA|TRBV10-3
TGTGCCATCAGTGATCCCGGGGGGGCGGTTACCGGGGAGCTGTTTTTT
CAISDPGGAVTGELFF
>NA|TRBJ1-2|17|NA|TRBV9
TGTGCCAGCAGCGTAGGGACTCGAGGGCACCCCATATATGGCTACACCTTC
CASSVGTRGHPIYGYTF
>NA|TRBJ1-2|16|NA|TRBV19
TGTGCCAGTAGTATAGGTCAAAGGACAGTGGGAAAGGGCTACACCTTC
CASSIGQRTVGKGYTF
>NA|TRBJ1-1|13|NA|TRBV9
TGTGCCAGCAGCGTCAGGCCTAACACTGAAGCTTTCTTT
CASSVRPNTEAFF
>TRBD2|TRBJ2-5|17|NA|TRBV20-1
TGCAGTGCCAGTCGACTAGCGGGAGGCAGGGGCCAAGAGACCCAGTACTTC
CSASRLAGGRGQETQYF
>NA|TRBJ1-1|14|NA|TRBV3-1/TRBV3-2
TGTGCCAGCAGCCGAAGGGGGATGAACACTGAAGCTTTCTTT
CASSRRGMNTEAFF
>TRBD1|TRBJ1-2|13|NA|TRBV2
TGTGCCAGCAGGGACAGGGAGAGGGATGGCTACACCTTC
CASRDRERDGYTF